This record covers a single T cell receptor beta chain. These data originate in a study of shared clonotypes between healthy human individuals. There are 16 residues in the CDR3. Deletions cut 0 bases from V and 0 bases from J, with 11 bases between. Germline V gene lookup returns CDR1 MNHEY and CDR2 SVGAGI. Authors' methods: ImmunoSEQ sequences covered only the junction and lacked quality scores; filtering therefore differed. Sequencing was performed with immunoSEQ multiplex PCR; in TCRdb, only in-frame clones are kept and a portion is missing. D and trimming come from the DNA, and the V and J calls and clone size come from that table. Of over a million clones in the sample, about four fifths were seen once.

The receptor's source is a man aged 18 to 29 in good health. Some clones in this sample may be carry-over from other donors' samples. V and J are TRBV6-5 and TRBJ1-1; a weak D match, TRBD1 (6 bases). Sequenced: memory CD4+ T cells from PBMCs. Subset given: CD45RA-negative fraction. CDR3 region: CASSYSGGVMNTEAFF. The CDR3, as DNA: TGTGCCAGCAGTTACTCAGGGGGAGTCATGAACACTGAAGCTTTCTTT.